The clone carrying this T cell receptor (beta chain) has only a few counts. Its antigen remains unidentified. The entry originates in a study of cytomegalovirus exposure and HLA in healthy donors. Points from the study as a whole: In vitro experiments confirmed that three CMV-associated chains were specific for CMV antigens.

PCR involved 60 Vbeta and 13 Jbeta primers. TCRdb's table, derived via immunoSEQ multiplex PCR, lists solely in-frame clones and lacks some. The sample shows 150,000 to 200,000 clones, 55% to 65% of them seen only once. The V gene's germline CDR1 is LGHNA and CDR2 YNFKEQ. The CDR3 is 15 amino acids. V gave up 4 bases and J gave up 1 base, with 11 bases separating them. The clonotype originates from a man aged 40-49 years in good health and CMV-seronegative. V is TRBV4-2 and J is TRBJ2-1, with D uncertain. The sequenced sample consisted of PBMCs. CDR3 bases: TGTGCCAGCAGCCTAAGCTACCCATCCTACAATGAGCAGTTCTTC. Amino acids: CASSLSYPSYNEQFF.